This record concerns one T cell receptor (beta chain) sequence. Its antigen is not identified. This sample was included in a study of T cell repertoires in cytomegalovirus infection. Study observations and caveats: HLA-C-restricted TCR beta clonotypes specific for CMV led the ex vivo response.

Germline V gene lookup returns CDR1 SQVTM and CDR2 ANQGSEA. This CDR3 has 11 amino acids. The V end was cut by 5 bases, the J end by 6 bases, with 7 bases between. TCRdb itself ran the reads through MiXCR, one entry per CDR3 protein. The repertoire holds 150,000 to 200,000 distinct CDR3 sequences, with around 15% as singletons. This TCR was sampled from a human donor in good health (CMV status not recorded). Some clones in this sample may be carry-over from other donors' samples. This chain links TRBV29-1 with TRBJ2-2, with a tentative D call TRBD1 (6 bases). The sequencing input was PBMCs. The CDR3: CSVKGAGELFF. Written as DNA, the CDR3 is TGCAGCGTTAAGGGGGCCGGGGAGCTGTTTTTT.